Listed here are 32 T cell receptor beta chains from one sample, sequenced in a study of blood T cell repertoires in COVID-19. The repertoire was sequenced with immunoSEQ multiplex PCR; TCRdb's copy has only in-frame clones and lacks some. This table has fewer than 65,000 clones, 90% appearing once. The sequencing sample was made of peripheral blood. These receptor sequences come from a human donor in a cohort sampled during active COVID-19.

This chain connects TRBV24-1 to TRBJ2-7, with 10 bases fitting TRBD2. Looked up from germline, CDR1 is KGHDR and CDR2 is SFDVKD. The ends lost 12 bases at V and 2 bases at J; junction bases unmatched: 12. The CDR3 spans 15 residues. The CDR3 region is CAALIVSGRAYEQYV. CDR3 bases: TGTGCCGCCCTCATCGTCAGCGGGAGGGCCTACGAGCAGTACGTC.

The V gene is TRBV28, the J gene TRBJ1-5, with unresolved D. CDR1 MDHEN and CDR2 SYDVKM come from the germline V gene. The CDR3 sequence is 12 residues long. The ends were cut back, 3 bases at V and 7 bases at J, with 7 bases in the middle. CDR3 sequence: CASSLYGQPQHF. The CDR3, as DNA: TGTGCCAGCAGTTTGTACGGGCAGCCCCAGCATTTT.

J is TRBJ2-7 and V is TRBV12-3 or TRBV12-4; D may be TRBD1 (6 bases). Between the trimmed V and J ends, which lost 6 bases and 2 bases, there was a span of 11 bases. The CDR3 contains 13 residues. The CDR3 protein is CASSLQGTYEQYV. In nucleotides, the CDR3 is TGTGCCAGCAGCCTACAGGGCACCTACGAGCAGTACGTC.

Here the CDR3 reads CASSLGMEGGYEQYF. CDR3 DNA sequence: TGTGCCAGCAGCTTAGGGATGGAGGGTGGCTACGAGCAGTACTTC. The chain recombines TRBV25-1 with TRBJ2-7; weak D call: TRBD2 (6 bases). This CDR3 contains 15 residues. Trimming removed 6 bases from V and 3 bases from J, with 18 bases in between. Germline V lookup: CDR1 MGHDK, CDR2 SYGVNS.

In its sample, this clone was seen once. The chain employs TRBV11-3 and TRBJ2-1; possibly TRBD1 for D (5 bases). Germline values: CDR1 SGHNT, CDR2 YENEEA. V was trimmed by 4 bases and J by 7 bases, leaving 8 bases between them. The CDR3 contains 12 residues. DNA of the CDR3: TGTGCCAGCAGCTCCCAGGGTAATGAGCAGTTCTTC. Protein product: CASSSQGNEQFF.

The chain has TRBV7-9 and TRBJ1-2; 10 bases line up with TRBD1. CDR1 is SEHNR, CDR2 FQNEAQ, per germline (reference sequence). V was pared by 5 bases and J by 5 bases, with 11 bases of the junction left unmatched. The CDR3 loop spans 16 amino acids. Here the CDR3 reads CASSRNPGQGRYGYTF. In nucleotides, the CDR3 is TGTGCCAGCAGCCGAAACCCGGGACAGGGGAGGTATGGCTACACCTTC.

V and J are TRBV19 and TRBJ1-5, with D possibly TRBD1 on 6 matching bases. The V gene's germline CDR1 is LNHDA and CDR2 SQIVND (reference sequence). V gave up 3 bases and J gave up 4 bases, with 10 bases separating them. The CDR3 is made up of 14 amino acids. The CDR3 protein is CASSMGTGNQPQHF. The CDR3, as DNA: TGTGCCAGTAGTATGGGCACAGGGAATCAGCCCCAGCATTTT.

The gene calls are TRBV2 and TRBJ1-1; TRBD1 might be the D (5 bases). The CDR3 runs 14 residues. Germline V gene data show CDR1 as SNHLY and CDR2 as FYNNEI. The V end was cut by 5 bases, the J end by 4 bases, with 14 bases between. In nucleotides, the CDR3 is TGTGCCAGCAGTCCCCGGGGCGGGGGCACTGAAGCTTTCTTT. Amino acid sequence: CASSPRGGGTEAFF.

This chain links TRBV10-2 with TRBJ1-4; 8 nucleotides align to TRBD1. The germline V gene has CDR1 WSHSY and CDR2 SAAADI. J gave up 4 bases and V 7 bases, and 8 bases lay outside the gene matches. The CDR3 runs 15 residues. The CDR3 nucleotides read TGCGCCAGCACCAACAGGGGGTCGGGTAATGAAAAACTGTTTTTT. It translates to CASTNRGSGNEKLFF.

The chain employs TRBV29-1 and TRBJ1-2; weak D call: TRBD1 (5 bases). The CDR3 consists of 14 residues. Germline CDR1 and CDR2: SQVTM and ANQGSEA. Trimming shortened V by 5 bases and J by 7 bases, and 20 bases separated the two germline ends. CDR3 sequence (DNA): TGCAGCGTTACCCCCCCAGGGAAGGTAGCTGGCTACACCTTC. It specifies CSVTPPGKVAGYTF.

The chain has TRBV11-2 and TRBJ1-4; D not resolved. This CDR3 region has 12 residues. The germline CDR1 and CDR2 sequences are SGHAT and FQNNGV. Between the trimmed V and J ends, which lost 2 bases and 8 bases, there was a span of 6 bases. The CDR3 nucleotides read TGTGCCAGCAGCTTATATCGGGAAAAACTGTTTTTT. This encodes CASSLYREKLFF.

The rearrangement uses TRBV7-6 and TRBJ1-1, with D maybe TRBD1 (6 bases). The CDR3 sequence is 13 residues long. Per the germline V gene, CDR1 is SGHVS and CDR2 is FNYEAQ. V dropped 1 base and J dropped 3 bases, with 6 bases sitting between them. The CDR3 here is CASSLDRDTEAFF. CDR3 coding DNA: TGTGCCAGCAGCTTAGACAGGGACACTGAAGCTTTCTTT.

The chain combines TRBV3-1 (or the pseudogene TRBV3-2) with TRBJ2-7; 14 bases are shared with TRBD2. Germline CDR1 is LGHDT and CDR2 is YNNKEL (reference sequence). This CDR3 comprises 17 residues. V dropped 4 bases and J dropped 3; count of bases not matched to a gene: 8. The CDR3 here is CASSLGTSGSLFYEQYF. The CDR3 region has the DNA TGTGCCAGCAGCCTCGGGACTAGCGGGAGTCTCTTCTACGAGCAGTACTTC.

V gene TRBV5-1 combines with J gene TRBJ1-6; the D gene is possibly TRBD1 (6 bases). The CDR3 totals 17 residues. V lost 0 bases, J lost 6 bases, and 16 bases lay in between. CDR1 is SGHRS, CDR2 YFSETQ, per germline. The CDR3 nucleotides are TGCGCCAGCAGCTTGGGGTCTACAGGGTTGTTTAATTCACCCCTCCACTTT. Residues: CASSLGSTGLFNSPLHF.

This clone was detected once. Here the CDR3 reads CASSYSSARISYEQYF. CDR3 nucleotides: TGTGCCAGCAGTTACTCGAGTGCCAGGATCTCCTACGAGCAGTACTTC. J is TRBJ2-7 and V is TRBV6-6; no reliable D call. The germline CDR1 and CDR2 sequences are MNHNY and SVGAGI (reference sequence). This CDR3 has 16 amino acids. The V end was cut by 0 bases, the J end by 0 bases, with 12 bases between.

J is TRBJ1-1 and V is TRBV6-1; the match to TRBD1 covers 8 bases. The CDR3 consists of 14 residues. Germline V gene sequence: CDR1 MNHNS, CDR2 SASEGT. Trimming cost V 3 bases and J 8 bases; bases outside gene matches: 8. This chain's CDR3 is CASSESYRGREAFF. The CDR3 region has the DNA TGTGCCAGCAGTGAGTCCTACAGGGGGAGGGAAGCTTTCTTT.

The CDR3: CASSEGGLDEKLFF. CDR3 in DNA: TGTGCCAGCAGTGAGGGGGGGTTGGATGAAAAACTGTTTTTT. The V call is TRBV2, the J call TRBJ1-4; D is perhaps TRBD1 (5 bases). This CDR3 has 14 amino acids. Germline CDR1 and CDR2: SNHLY and FYNNEI. V shed 3 bases and J shed 6 bases, with 11 bases lying between them.

This sequence joins TRBV27 and TRBJ1-1, with a possible D match to TRBD1 (6 bases). V gave up 4 bases and J gave up 0 bases, with 12 bases separating them. The CDR3 has 15 amino acids. The germline V gene encodes CDR1 MNHEY and CDR2 SMNVEV (reference sequence). The CDR3 here is CASSSRGRLNTEAFF. The CDR3 nucleotides are TGTGCCAGCAGTTCCAGGGGACGCCTGAACACTGAAGCTTTCTTT.

DNA of the CDR3: TGTGCCAGCAGCCCTACGACAGGGCCCTACGAGCAGTACGTC. This translates into CASSPTTGPYEQYV. The chain has TRBV7-2 and TRBJ2-7, with 7 bases matching TRBD1. V lost 5 bases, J lost 2 bases, and 6 bases stayed unmatched. This CDR3 contains 14 residues. The germline V gene has CDR1 SGHTA and CDR2 FQGNSA.

The rearrangement uses TRBV10-3 and TRBJ1-2; 7 positions agree with TRBD1. Germline CDR1 is ENHRY and CDR2 is SYGVKD. The CDR3 is 14 amino acids. Trimming at V came to 2 bases and at J to 6 bases, leaving 6 bases not matched to a gene. DNA of the CDR3: TGTGCCATCAGTGAGACACAGGGGAAGGATGGCTACACCTTC. Protein: CAISETQGKDGYTF.

V gene TRBV28 combines with J gene TRBJ1-4; 9 bases map to TRBD1. Germline CDR1 MDHEN, CDR2 SYDVKM. V dropped 4 bases and J dropped 10; count of bases not matched to a gene: 16. The CDR3 loop spans 17 amino acids. Written as DNA, the CDR3 is TGTGCCAGCAGTTCATCAACCTACAAAACAGGGGGCGGAAAACTGTTTTTT. Its translation: CASSSSTYKTGGGKLFF.

This chain links TRBV2 with TRBJ1-1; 7 bases line up with TRBD1. CDR1 and CDR2 (germline): SNHLY, FYNNEI. The length of the CDR3 is 17 residues. The V gene end was trimmed by 4 bases and the J gene end by 5 bases; junction bases not matched to a gene: 16. The CDR3: CASSGPTPTGPRTEAFF. The CDR3 nucleotides read TGTGCCAGCAGTGGGCCTACCCCGACAGGGCCGAGGACTGAAGCTTTCTTT. Variable domain in full (rest from reference TRBV2 and TRBJ1-1): EPEVTQTPSHQVTQMGQEVILRCVPISNHLYFYWYRQILGQKVEFLVSFYNNEISEKSEIFDDQFSVERPDGSNFTLKIRSTKLEDSAMYFCASSGPTPTGPRTEAFFGQGTRLTVV.

The gene calls are TRBV14 and TRBJ1-1; a possible D gene is TRBD1 (5 bases). There are 14 residues in the CDR3. CDR1 is SGHDN, CDR2 FVKESK, per germline. V lost 5 bases, J lost 2 bases, and 12 bases lay in between. CDR3 nucleotides: TGTGCCAGCAGCACCGGAAGGGGCAACACTGAAGCTTTCTTT. It translates to CASSTGRGNTEAFF. Based on the CDR3 plus reference TRBV14 and TRBJ1-1, the full variable domain is EAGVTQFPSHSVIEKGQTVTLRCDPISGHDNLYWYRRVMGKEIKFLLHFVKESKQDESGMPNNRFLAERTGGTYSTLKVQPAELEDSGVYFCASSTGRGNTEAFFGQGTRLTVV.

J is TRBJ1-5 and V is TRBV15; D is unclear. This CDR3 is 17 amino acids long. CDR1 and CDR2 from the germline V gene are LNHNV and YYDKDF (reference sequence). V lost 1 base, J lost 2 bases, and 15 bases lay in between. DNA for the CDR3: TGTGCCACCAGCAGAGCCCTTTTTGACGGGGGCAATCAGCCCCAGCATTTT. This translates into CATSRALFDGGNQPQHF. Full variable domain (missing parts from reference TRBV15 and TRBJ1-5): DAMVIQNPRYQVTQFGKPVTLSCSQTLNHNVMYWYQQKSSQAPKLLFHYYDKDFNNEADTPDNFQSRRPNTSFCFLDIRSPGLGDTAMYLCATSRALFDGGNQPQHFGDGTRLSIL.

The V call is TRBV24-1, the J call TRBJ2-7; D is possibly TRBD2 (6 bases). Trimming shortened V by 3 bases and J by 0 bases, and 17 bases separated the two germline ends. This CDR3 region has 17 residues. Germline V gives CDR1 KGHDR, CDR2 SFDVKD. This CDR3 is CATSDKRGSGDSYEQYF. The CDR3 DNA sequence: TGTGCCACCAGTGATAAGAGGGGTTCGGGGGACTCCTACGAGCAGTACTTC.

V gene TRBV3-1 (or the pseudogene TRBV3-2) combines with J gene TRBJ2-3, with D unresolved. Trimming took 0 bases from V and 2 from J, leaving 12 bases between them. Germline CDR1 and CDR2: LGHDT and YNNKEL (reference sequence). The CDR3 sequence is 16 residues long. CDR3 residues: CASSQDYRLITDTQYF. CDR3 in DNA: TGTGCCAGCAGCCAAGACTATCGCCTAATCACAGATACGCAGTATTTT.

The V gene is TRBV12-1, the J gene TRBJ2-1; the table's D call, TRBD2, was not checked against the DNA. TRBV12-1 is an annotated pseudogene. CDR3 length: 15 residues. The CDR3 DNA reads TGTGCCAGCAGCCCCCCCACTAGCGCAAACAATGAGCAGTTCTTC. This codes for CASSPPTSANNEQFF.

This chain uses TRBV3-1 (or the pseudogene TRBV3-2) with TRBJ2-1; TRBD2 aligns across 11 bases. In germline, CDR1 is LGHDT, CDR2 YNNKEL (reference sequence). The CDR3 length is 14 residues. After removal of 5 bases from V and 7 bases from J, the junction contained 4 bases not matched to a gene. In DNA, the CDR3 is TGTGCCAGCAGCGGACTAGCGGGTCGGAATGAGCAGTTCTTC. Amino acids: CASSGLAGRNEQFF.

The chain links TRBV11-2 to TRBJ2-6; the D gene is possibly TRBD2 (5 bases). Looked up from germline, CDR1 is SGHAT and CDR2 is FQNNGV. The CDR3 spans 15 residues. The germline V and J ends were trimmed by 4 bases and 2 bases, with 9 bases remaining between them. The CDR3 nucleotides read TGTGCCAGCAGCTGGACTCAGACTGGGGCCAACGTCCTGACTTTC. It specifies CASSWTQTGANVLTF.

The chain couples TRBV10-3 to TRBJ2-7; 9 bases match TRBD1. Germline CDR1 ENHRY, CDR2 SYGVKD. V lost 8 bases, J lost 3 bases, and 11 bases stayed unmatched. CDR3 size: 15 residues. CDR3 region: CAIGVGTGILYEQYF. The CDR3 DNA sequence: TGTGCCATCGGCGTTGGGACAGGGATACTCTACGAGCAGTACTTC.

The chain joins TRBV6-2 or TRBV6-3 to TRBJ1-2; 7 bases line up with TRBD1. V lost 2 bases, J lost 8 bases, and 8 bases stayed unmatched. The CDR3 spans 14 residues. Germline V gene data show CDR1 as MNHEY and CDR2 as SVGEGT. CDR3 nucleotides: TGTGCCAGCAGTTACCGTTCGACAGGGCAAGGCTACACCTTC. Protein sequence: CASSYRSTGQGYTF.

This sequence joins TRBV28 and TRBJ1-4; D might be TRBD1 (6 bases). Trimming took off 9 bases at V and 6 bases at J, with 14 bases between the two ends. This CDR3 is 13 amino acids long. Germline V gene data show CDR1 as MDHEN and CDR2 as SYDVKM. CDR3 sequence reads: CASRTALDEKLFF. The CDR3 region has the DNA TGTGCCAGTAGGACAGCACTGGATGAAAAACTGTTTTTT.